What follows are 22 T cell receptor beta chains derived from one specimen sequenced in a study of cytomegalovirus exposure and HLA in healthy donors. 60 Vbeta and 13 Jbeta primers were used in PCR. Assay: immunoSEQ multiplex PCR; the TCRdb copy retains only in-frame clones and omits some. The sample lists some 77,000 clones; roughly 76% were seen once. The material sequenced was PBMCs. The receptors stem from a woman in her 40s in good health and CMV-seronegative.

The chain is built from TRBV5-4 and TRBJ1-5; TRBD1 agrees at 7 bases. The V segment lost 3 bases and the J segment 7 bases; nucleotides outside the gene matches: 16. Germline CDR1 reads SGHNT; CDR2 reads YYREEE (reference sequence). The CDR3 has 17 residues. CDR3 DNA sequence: TGTGCCAGCAGCTCCCTGGGGACAGAGAGTGCCCCCCAGCCCCAGCATTTT. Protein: CASSSLGTESAPQPQHF.

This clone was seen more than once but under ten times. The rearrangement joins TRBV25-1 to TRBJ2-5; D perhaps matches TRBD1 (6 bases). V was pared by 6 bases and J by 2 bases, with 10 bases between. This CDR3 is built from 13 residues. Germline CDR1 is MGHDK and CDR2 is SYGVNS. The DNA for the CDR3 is TGTGCCAGCAGGGGGGACAAGCAAGAGACCCAGTACTTC. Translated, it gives CASRGDKQETQYF.

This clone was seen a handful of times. CDR3 nucleotide sequence: TGTGCCAGCAGCTTACTCCCGGACAGGACTAATGAAAAACTGTTTTTT. Translation: CASSLLPDRTNEKLFF. The chain combines TRBV7-9 with TRBJ1-4; 7 bases agree with TRBD1. The germline gives CDR1 SEHNR, CDR2 FQNEAQ (reference sequence). The V gene end was trimmed by 2 bases and the J gene end by 2 bases; junction bases not matched to a gene: 5. The CDR3 covers 16 residues.

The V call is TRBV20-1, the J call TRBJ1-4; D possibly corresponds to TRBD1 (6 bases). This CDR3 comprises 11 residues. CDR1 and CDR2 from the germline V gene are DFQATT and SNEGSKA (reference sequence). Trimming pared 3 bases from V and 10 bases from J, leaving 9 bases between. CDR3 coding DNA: TGCAGTGCTAGCCCACAGGGAAAACTGTTTTTT. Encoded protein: CSASPQGKLFF.

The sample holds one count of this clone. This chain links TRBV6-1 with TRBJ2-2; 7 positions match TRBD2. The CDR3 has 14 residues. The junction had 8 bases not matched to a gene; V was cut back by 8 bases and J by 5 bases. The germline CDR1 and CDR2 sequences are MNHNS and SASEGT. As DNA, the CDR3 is TGTGCCAGCTTCCAGCGGGATCGTACCGGGGAGCTGTTTTTT. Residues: CASFQRDRTGELFF.

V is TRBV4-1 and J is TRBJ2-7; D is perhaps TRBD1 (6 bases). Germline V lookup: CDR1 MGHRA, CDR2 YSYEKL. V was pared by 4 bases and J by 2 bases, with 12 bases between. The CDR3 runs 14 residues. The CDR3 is CASSPRTEAYEQYF. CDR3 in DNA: TGCGCCAGCAGCCCCCGGACAGAAGCCTACGAGCAGTACTTC.

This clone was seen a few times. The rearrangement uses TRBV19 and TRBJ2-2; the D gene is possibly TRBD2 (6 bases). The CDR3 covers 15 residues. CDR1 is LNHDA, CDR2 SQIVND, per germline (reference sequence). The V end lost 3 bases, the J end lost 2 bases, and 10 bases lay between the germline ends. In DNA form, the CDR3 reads TGTGCCAGTAGTATGGGGACTGTCAACACCGGGGAGCTGTTTTTT. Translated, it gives CASSMGTVNTGELFF.

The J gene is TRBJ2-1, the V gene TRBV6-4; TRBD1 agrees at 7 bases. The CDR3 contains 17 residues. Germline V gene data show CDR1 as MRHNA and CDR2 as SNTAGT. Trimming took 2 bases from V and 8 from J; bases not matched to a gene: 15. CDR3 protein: CASSDPRGLATLHEQFF. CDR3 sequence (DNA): TGTGCCAGCAGTGACCCCAGGGGGTTAGCTACTCTGCATGAGCAGTTCTTC.

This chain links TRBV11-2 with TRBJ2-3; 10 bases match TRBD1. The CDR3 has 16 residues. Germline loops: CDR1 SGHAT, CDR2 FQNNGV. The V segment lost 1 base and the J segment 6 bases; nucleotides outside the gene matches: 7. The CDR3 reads CASSLVGTGVGDTQYF. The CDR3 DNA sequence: TGTGCCAGCAGCTTAGTCGGGACAGGGGTTGGGGATACGCAGTATTTT.

CDR3 amino acids: CASSQDPQASSYEQYF. The CDR3 region has the DNA TGCGCCAGCAGCCAAGATCCCCAGGCCAGCTCCTACGAGCAGTACTTC. The genes are TRBV4-3 and TRBJ2-7; D uncertain. This CDR3 is built from 16 residues. The V end was cut by 0 bases, the J end by 0 bases, with 12 bases between. CDR1 LGHNA and CDR2 YSLEER come from the germline V gene.

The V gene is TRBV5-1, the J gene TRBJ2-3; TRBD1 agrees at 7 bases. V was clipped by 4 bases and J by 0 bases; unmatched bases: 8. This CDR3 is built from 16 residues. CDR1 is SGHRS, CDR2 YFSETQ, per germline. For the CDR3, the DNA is TGCGCCAGCAGCCAGACAGGGATAGGGAGCACAGATACGCAGTATTTT. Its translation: CASSQTGIGSTDTQYF.

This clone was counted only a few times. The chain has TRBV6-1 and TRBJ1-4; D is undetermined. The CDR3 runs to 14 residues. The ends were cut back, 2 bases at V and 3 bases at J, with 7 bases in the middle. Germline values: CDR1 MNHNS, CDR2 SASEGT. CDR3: CASSEWESNEKLFF. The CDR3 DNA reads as TGTGCCAGCAGTGAATGGGAGTCTAATGAAAAACTGTTTTTT.

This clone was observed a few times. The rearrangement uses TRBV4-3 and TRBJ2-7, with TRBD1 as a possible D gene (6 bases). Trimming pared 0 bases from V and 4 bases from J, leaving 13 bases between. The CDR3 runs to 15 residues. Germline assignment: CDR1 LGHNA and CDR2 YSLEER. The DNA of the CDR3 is TGCGCCAGCAGCCAAGAAGCCACAGGGTCGTACGAGCAGTACTTC. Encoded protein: CASSQEATGSYEQYF.

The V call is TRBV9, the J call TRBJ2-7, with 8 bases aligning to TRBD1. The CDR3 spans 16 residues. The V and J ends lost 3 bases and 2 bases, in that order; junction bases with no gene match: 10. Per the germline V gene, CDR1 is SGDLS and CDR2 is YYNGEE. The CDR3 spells CASSATTGTGPYEQYF. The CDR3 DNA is TGTGCCAGCAGCGCAACAACCGGGACAGGCCCCTACGAGCAGTACTTC.

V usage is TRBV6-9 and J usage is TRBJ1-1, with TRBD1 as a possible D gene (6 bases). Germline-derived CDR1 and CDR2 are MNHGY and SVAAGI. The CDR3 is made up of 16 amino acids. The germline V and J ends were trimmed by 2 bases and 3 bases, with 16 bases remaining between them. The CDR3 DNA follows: TGTGCCAGCAGTTATCCAACAGGGCCCGGGGACACTGAAGCTTTCTTT. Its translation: CASSYPTGPGDTEAFF.

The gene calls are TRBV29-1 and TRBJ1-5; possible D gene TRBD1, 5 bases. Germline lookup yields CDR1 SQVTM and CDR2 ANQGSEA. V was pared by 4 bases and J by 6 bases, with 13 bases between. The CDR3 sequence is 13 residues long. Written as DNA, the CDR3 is TGCAGCGTTGGGCCAGGGTCGGGTCAGCCCCAGCATTTT. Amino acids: CSVGPGSGQPQHF. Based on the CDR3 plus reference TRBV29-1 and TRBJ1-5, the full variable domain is SAVISQKPSRDICQRGTSLTIQCQVDSQVTMMFWYRQQPGQSLTLIATANQGSEATYESGFVIDKFPISRPNLTFSTLTVSNMSPEDSSIYLCSVGPGSGQPQHFGDGTRLSIL.

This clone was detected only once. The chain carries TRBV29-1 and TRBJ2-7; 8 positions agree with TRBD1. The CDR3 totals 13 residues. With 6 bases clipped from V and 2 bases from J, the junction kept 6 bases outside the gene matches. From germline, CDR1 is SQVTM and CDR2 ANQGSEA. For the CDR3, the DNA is TGCAGCGTCCGCAGGGGGCTAACCTACGAGCAGTACTTC. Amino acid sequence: CSVRRGLTYEQYF.

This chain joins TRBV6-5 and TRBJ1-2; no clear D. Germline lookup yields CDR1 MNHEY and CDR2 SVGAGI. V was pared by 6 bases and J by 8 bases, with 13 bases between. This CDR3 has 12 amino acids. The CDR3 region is CASSRGGQGYTF. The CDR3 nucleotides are TGTGCCAGCAGCCGCGGCGGCCAAGGCTACACCTTC.

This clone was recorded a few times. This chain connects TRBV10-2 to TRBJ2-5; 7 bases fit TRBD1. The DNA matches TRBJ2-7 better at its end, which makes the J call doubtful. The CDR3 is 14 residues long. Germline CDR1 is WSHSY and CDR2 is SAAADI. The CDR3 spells CASKTGQATYEQYF. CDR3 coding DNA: TGCGCCAGCAAAACAGGACAGGCAACCTACGAGCAGTACTTC.

Here the CDR3 DNA reads TGTGCCAGCTCACCAGAGAACCCAAATTCACCCCTCCACTTT. It translates to CASSPENPNSPLHF. The chain recombines TRBV18 with TRBJ1-6, with D unclear. CDR1 is KGHSH and CDR2 is LQKENI in the germline V gene. The V end lost 2 bases, the J end lost 7 bases, and 9 bases lay between the germline ends. This CDR3 spans 14 amino acids.

CDR3 in DNA: TGTGCCAGCAGCTTGGGACAGCCCTATGGCTACACCTTC. Translation gives CASSLGQPYGYTF. The rearrangement joins TRBV11-2 to TRBJ1-2; 7 bases fit TRBD1. V shed 3 bases and J 4 bases; nucleotides not matched to a gene: 2. Per the germline V gene, CDR1 is SGHAT and CDR2 is FQNNGV. The CDR3 runs to 13 residues.

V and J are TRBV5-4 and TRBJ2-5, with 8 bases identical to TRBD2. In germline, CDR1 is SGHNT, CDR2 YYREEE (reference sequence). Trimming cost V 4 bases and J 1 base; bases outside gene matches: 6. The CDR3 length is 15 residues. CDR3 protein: CASSPQRGLQETQYF. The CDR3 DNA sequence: TGTGCCAGCAGCCCCCAGCGGGGGCTCCAAGAGACCCAGTACTTC.